What follows describes a single T cell receptor beta chain. This clonotype was seen a few times. Which antigen it targets is not known. No base qualities exist here, and no much larger clone lies one base off it. The data originate from a study of blood T cells in healthy people across ages (dated by TCRdb to between 2015 and 2016). Describing the broader study: Template switching captured roughly one uniquely barcoded TCR beta cDNA molecule per two T cells in model experiments. The study analyzed two additional independent replicas of 1 million unique cDNA reads from the same blood draw for two donors, one aged 18 to 29 and one aged 80 or older. To avoid experimental bias, donors of different ages were spread randomly across the sequencing lanes. Donors were grouped into four age groups: young (average approximately 15 years), middle-aged (roughly 40), aged (roughly 67) and long-lived (just over 80). The study measured age-related changes in TCR beta repertoire diversity using deep sequencing normalized with unique cDNA molecular identifiers. The paper's findings and limits, for the study overall: Because the CMV infection status of the donors was unknown, age-related changes in expanded clonotypes may potentially have been confounded. As age increased, observed TCR beta diversity per million T cells dropped in a roughly linear way, and a significant reduction was already evident by age around 41. Observed TCR beta diversity correlated strongly with the percentage of naive T cells measured by flow cytometry. Estimates of total diversity based on one million sequenced T cells were regarded as lower bounds and as underestimates. Bulk unsorted PBMC profiling prevented conclusive comparison of naive and antigen-experienced compartments. Compared with the aged group, the long-lived group had more naive CD4+ T cells, fewer expanded clones and increased TCR diversity, a pattern suggesting age selection.

The library was prepared using 5' RACE. Sequencing took place on an Illumina HiSeq 2500. A second PCR of about 7 to 12 cycles was run with a J-beta primer mix and a sample-barcoded 5' primer. Each TCR beta cDNA molecule received a unique molecular identifier from a template-switch 5' adaptor carrying 12 random nucleotides. Each sample yielded at least 3 million CDR3-containing paired-end reads. First-strand cDNA synthesis was performed from all RNA using the Mint cDNA synthesis kit, with priming by a TRBC-specific oligonucleotide. All cDNA was treated with uracil-DNA glycosylase and then went through a first 18-cycle PCR with the universal primers M1SS and BC2_uni_R. As for how the authors treated the data: Each sample was normalized by randomly selecting 1 million high-quality reads, each carrying a distinct molecular identifier. Reads sharing molecular identifiers were discarded rather than binned into consensus sequences. MiTCR, run with a Q25 quality threshold and the strictest error-elimination algorithm, handled CDR3 identification, clonotype clustering and error correction. A nonparametric unseen species model with Euler transformation was used to estimate lower-bound total TCR beta diversity. TCRdb reprocessed the public reads (quality trimming at Q25 with fastp, clone calling with MiXCR) and kept in-frame beta chains. Every CDR3 protein is listed once, alongside the most common genes and DNA of its rows. TCRdb, not the authors, supplied the V and J calls. This sample comprises approximately 1.5 million distinct CDR3 sequences, approximately 42% of them detected only once. The ten largest clones add up to around 4% of the sample.

Donors were a few dozen systemically healthy Caucasian individuals from Russia aged roughly 6 to 95 years. Each donor gave around 9.9 milliliters of peripheral blood, collected into EDTA-treated Vacutainer tubes. Ficoll-Paque density-gradient centrifugation was used to isolate PBMCs, with at least 6 million obtained per sample. Trizol reagent was used to extract total RNA from PBMCs, with at least 5.5 micrograms per sample. For every donor, an aliquot of PBMCs went through flow cytometry to measure the percentages of naive CD45RAhigh/CD27high T cells. The cysteine opens and the phenylalanine closes a CDR3 of 14 amino acids. Only the CDR3 part of the read is kept: 42 bases, read in frame from the first base. V and J are truncated by 3 bases and 0 bases respectively, leaving an intervening sequence of 9 bases. CDR1 and CDR2 are drawn from the germline V gene (reference sequence): DFQATT, SNEGSKA.

This sequence originates from a woman in her late teens or twenties in good health. The V gene is TRBV20-1 and the J gene is TRBJ2-4; the D gene is unclear. Material: blood. At the DNA level, the sequence is TGCAGTGCTAGGGAGAGTCTAGCCAAAAACATTCAGTACTTC. Translation gives CSARESLAKNIQYF.